Presented here are 2 T cell receptor beta chains from one specimen sequenced in a study of blood T cells in healthy people across ages. Alongside a J-beta primer mix, a sample-barcoded 5' primer served in a second PCR lasting roughly 7 to 12 cycles. TCRdb used MiXCR to reprocess the 5' RACE reads, holding one entry per CDR3 protein. The repertoire holds approximately 670,000 distinct CDR3 sequences, with less than 45% as singletons. Sequencing was done on a sample of blood. The source is a man older than 75 in good health.

The CDR3: CASSQGAYNEQFF. CDR3 DNA sequence: TGTGCCAGCTCTCAGGGGGCCTACAATGAGCAGTTCTTC. V gene TRBV18 combines with J gene TRBJ2-1; 7 positions match TRBD1. V lost 6 bases to trimming and J lost 2 bases; unmatched junction nucleotides: 1. Germline CDR1 is KGHSH and CDR2 is LQKENI. The CDR3 has 13 residues.

A single count supports this clonotype. The chain joins TRBV9 to TRBJ2-5; 10 bases match TRBD2. Germline CDR1 reads SGDLS; CDR2 reads YYNGEE. CDR3 length: 19 amino acids. V lost 2 bases, J lost 2 bases, and 15 bases stayed unmatched. The CDR3: CASSVRGTSAQLPQETQYF. CDR3 coding DNA: TGTGCCAGCAGCGTTCGAGGGACTAGCGCACAATTACCGCAAGAGACCCAGTACTTC.